The 2 T cell receptor beta chains below were found in one sample sequenced in a study of blood T cell repertoires in COVID-19. Sequencing was performed with immunoSEQ multiplex PCR; in TCRdb, only in-frame clones are kept and a portion is missing. The table shows 150,000 to 200,000 clones, with 70% to 90% occurring only once. The sample comprised peripheral blood. These receptor sequences come from a man in his 70s with active or convalescent COVID-19.

The chain is built from TRBV7-2 and TRBJ1-2, with TRBD1 identical over 8 bases. There are 14 residues in the CDR3. J gave up 7 bases and V 4 bases, and 8 bases lay outside the gene matches. Germline V gene sequence: CDR1 SGHTA, CDR2 FQGNSA. The CDR3 here is CASSSDQGAGGYTF. DNA of the CDR3: TGTGCCAGCAGCTCCGATCAGGGGGCAGGTGGCTACACCTTC.

This chain uses TRBV7-9 with TRBJ2-3; 11 bases are shared with TRBD2. V was pared by 8 bases and J by 6 bases, with 4 bases of the junction left unmatched. The CDR3 totals 13 residues. Germline CDR1 and CDR2: SEHNR and FQNEAQ (reference sequence). DNA of the CDR3: TGTGCCAGCGGAACTAGCGGGAGTGATACGCAGTATTTT. It encodes CASGTSGSDTQYF.